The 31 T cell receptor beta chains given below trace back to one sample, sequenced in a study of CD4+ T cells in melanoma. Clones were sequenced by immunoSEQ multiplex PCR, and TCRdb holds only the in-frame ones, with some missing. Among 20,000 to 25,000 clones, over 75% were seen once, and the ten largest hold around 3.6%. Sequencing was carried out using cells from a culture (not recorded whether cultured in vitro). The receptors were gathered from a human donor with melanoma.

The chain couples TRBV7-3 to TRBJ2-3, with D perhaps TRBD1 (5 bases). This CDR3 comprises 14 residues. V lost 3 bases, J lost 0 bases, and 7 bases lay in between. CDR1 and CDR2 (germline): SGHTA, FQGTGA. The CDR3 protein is CASSLDTSTDTQYF. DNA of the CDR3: TGTGCCAGCAGCTTGGACACCAGCACAGATACGCAGTATTTT.

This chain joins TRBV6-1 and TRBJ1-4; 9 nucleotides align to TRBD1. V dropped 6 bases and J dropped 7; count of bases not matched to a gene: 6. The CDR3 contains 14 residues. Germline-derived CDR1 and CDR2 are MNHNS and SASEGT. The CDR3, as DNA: TGTGCCAGCAGGATAACAGGGGGCGGTGAAAAACTGTTTTTT. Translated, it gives CASRITGGGEKLFF.

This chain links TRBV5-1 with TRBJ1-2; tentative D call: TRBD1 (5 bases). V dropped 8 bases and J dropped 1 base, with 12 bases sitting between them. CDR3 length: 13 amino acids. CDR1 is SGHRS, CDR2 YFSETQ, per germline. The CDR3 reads CASSPGVNYGYTF. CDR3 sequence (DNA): TGCGCCAGTTCCCCGGGGGTTAACTATGGCTACACCTTC.

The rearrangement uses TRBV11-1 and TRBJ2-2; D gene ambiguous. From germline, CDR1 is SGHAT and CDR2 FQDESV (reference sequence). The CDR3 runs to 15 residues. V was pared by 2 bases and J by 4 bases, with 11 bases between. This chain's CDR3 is CASSLRLESTGELFF. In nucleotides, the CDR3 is TGTGCCAGCAGCTTAAGGCTAGAGAGCACCGGGGAGCTGTTTTTT.

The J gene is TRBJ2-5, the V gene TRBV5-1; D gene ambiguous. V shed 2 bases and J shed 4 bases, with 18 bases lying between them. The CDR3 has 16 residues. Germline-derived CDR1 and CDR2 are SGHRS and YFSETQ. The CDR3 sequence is CASSFVTIRERETQYF. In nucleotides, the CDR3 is TGCGCCAGCAGCTTTGTGACGATCCGAGAGCGAGAGACCCAGTACTTC. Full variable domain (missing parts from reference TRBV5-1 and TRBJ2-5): KAGVTQTPRYLIKTRGQQVTLSCSPISGHRSVSWYQQTPGQGLQFLFEYFSETQRNKGNFPGRFSGRQFSNSRSEMNVSTLELGDSALYLCASSFVTIRERETQYFGPGTRLLVL.

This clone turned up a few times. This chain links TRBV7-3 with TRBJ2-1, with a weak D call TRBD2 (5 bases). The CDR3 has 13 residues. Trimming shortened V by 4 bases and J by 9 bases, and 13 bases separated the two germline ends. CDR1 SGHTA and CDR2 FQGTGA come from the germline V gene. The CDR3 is CASSSTLVAEQFF. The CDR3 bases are TGTGCCAGCAGCTCCACACTAGTGGCTGAGCAGTTCTTC.

The CDR3, as DNA: TGTGCTTGGGGGCTGGGTGCCGACTATGGCTACACCTTC. Its protein is CAWGLGADYGYTF. J is TRBJ1-2 and V is TRBV5-4; maybe TRBD1 (6 bases). Per germline, CDR1 SGHNT and CDR2 YYREEE (reference sequence). This CDR3 has 13 amino acids.

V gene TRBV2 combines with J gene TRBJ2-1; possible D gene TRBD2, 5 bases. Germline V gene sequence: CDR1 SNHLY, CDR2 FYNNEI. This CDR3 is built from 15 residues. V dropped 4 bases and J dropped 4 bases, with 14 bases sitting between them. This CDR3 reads CASSVGGEPYNEQFF. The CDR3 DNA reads TGTGCCAGCAGTGTCGGAGGAGAGCCTTACAATGAGCAGTTCTTC.

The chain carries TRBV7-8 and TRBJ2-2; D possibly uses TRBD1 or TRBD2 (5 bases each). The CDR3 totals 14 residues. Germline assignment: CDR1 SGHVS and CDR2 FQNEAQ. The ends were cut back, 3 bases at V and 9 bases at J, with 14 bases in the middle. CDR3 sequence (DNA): TGTGCCAGCAGCTTGAACCCCGGGACCCGGGAGCTGTTTTTT. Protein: CASSLNPGTRELFF.

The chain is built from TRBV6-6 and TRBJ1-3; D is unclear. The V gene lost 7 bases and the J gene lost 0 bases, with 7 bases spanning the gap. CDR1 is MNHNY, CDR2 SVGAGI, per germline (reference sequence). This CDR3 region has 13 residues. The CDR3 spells CASTFNSGNTIYF. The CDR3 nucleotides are TGTGCCAGCACTTTCAACTCTGGAAACACCATATATTTT.

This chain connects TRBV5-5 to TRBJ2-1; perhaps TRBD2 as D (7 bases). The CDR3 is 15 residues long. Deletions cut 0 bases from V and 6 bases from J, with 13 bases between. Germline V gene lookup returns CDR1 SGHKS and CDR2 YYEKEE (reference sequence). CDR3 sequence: CASSLGGGLFNEQFF. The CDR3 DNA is TGTGCCAGCAGCTTGGGGGGGGGCCTTTTCAATGAGCAGTTCTTC. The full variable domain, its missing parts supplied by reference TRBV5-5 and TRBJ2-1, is DAGVTQSPTHLIKTRGQQVTLRCSPISGHKSVSWYQQVLGQGPQFIFQYYEKEERGRGNFPDRFSARQFPNYSSELNVNALLLGDSALYLCASSLGGGLFNEQFFGPGTRLTVL.

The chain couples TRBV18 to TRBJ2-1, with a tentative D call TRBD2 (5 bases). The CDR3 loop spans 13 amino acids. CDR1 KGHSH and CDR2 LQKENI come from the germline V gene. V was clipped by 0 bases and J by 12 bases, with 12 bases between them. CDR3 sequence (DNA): TGTGCCAGCTCACCACCTTATAGCGTGGGGCAGTTCTTC. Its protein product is CASSPPYSVGQFF.

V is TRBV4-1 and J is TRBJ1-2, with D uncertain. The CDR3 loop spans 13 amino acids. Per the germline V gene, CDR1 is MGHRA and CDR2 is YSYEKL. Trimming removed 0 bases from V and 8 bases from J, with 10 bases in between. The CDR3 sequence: CASSQDPLGGYTF. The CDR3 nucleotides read TGCGCCAGCAGCCAAGACCCTTTAGGAGGCTACACCTTC.

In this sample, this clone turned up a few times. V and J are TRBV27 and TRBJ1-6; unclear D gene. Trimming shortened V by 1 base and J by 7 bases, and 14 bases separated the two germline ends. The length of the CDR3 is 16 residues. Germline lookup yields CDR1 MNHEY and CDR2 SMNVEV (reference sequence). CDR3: CASSLYVSPGNSPLHF. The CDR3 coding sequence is TGTGCCAGCAGTTTATATGTCTCACCGGGGAATTCACCCCTCCACTTT.

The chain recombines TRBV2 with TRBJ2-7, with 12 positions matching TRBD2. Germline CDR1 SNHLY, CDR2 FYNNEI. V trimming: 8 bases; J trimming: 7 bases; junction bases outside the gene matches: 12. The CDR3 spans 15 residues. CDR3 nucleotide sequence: TGTGCCAGCGAGCCACTAGCGGGGGGTGTTGGGGAGCAGTACTTC. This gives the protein CASEPLAGGVGEQYF.

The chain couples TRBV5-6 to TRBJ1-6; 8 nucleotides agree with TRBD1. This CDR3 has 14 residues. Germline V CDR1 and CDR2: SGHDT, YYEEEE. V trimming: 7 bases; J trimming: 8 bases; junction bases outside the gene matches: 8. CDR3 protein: CASVKTGEHSPLHF. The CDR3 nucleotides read TGTGCCAGCGTCAAGACAGGGGAACATTCACCCCTCCACTTT.

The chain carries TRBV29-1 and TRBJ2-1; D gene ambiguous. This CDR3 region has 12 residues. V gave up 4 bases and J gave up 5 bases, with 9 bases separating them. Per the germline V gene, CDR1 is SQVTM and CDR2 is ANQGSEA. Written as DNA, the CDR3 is TGCAGCGTTGTGAGTAGGAACAATGAGCAGTTCTTC. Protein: CSVVSRNNEQFF.

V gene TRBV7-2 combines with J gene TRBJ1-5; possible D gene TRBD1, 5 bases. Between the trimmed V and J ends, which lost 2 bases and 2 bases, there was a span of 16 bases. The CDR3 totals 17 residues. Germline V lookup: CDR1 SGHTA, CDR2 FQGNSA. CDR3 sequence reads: CASSLTPAGSGNQPQHF. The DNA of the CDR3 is TGTGCCAGCAGCTTAACCCCTGCAGGGTCGGGCAATCAGCCCCAGCATTTT.

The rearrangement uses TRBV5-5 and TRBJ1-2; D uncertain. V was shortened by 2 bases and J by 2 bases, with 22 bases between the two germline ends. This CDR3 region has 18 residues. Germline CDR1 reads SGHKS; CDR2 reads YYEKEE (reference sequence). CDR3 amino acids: CASSFLSTPRSANYGYTF. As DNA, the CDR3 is TGTGCCAGCAGCTTTCTCTCAACTCCCCGGTCGGCGAACTATGGCTACACCTTC.

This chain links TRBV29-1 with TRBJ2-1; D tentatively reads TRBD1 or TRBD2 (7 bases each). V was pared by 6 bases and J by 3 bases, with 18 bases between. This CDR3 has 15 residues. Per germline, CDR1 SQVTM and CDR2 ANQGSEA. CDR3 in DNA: TGCAGCGTCGGGAGGTCAGGGGGTAGCTACAATGAGCAGTTCTTC. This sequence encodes CSVGRSGGSYNEQFF.

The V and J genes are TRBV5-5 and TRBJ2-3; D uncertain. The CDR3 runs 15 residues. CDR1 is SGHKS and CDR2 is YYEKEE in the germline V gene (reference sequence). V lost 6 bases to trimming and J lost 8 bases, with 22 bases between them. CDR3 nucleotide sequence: TGTGCCAGCATCGGTGGAGACACAGTGGTGACTACGCAGTATTTT. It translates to CASIGGDTVVTTQYF.

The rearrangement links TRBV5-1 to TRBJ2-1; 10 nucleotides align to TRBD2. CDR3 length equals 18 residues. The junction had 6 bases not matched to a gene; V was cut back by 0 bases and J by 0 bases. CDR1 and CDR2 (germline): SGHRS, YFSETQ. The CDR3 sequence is CASSLVASGGISYNEQFF. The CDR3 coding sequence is TGCGCCAGCAGCTTGGTGGCTAGCGGGGGAATCTCCTACAATGAGCAGTTCTTC. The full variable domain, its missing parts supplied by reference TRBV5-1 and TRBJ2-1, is KAGVTQTPRYLIKTRGQQVTLSCSPISGHRSVSWYQQTPGQGLQFLFEYFSETQRNKGNFPGRFSGRQFSNSRSEMNVSTLELGDSALYLCASSLVASGGISYNEQFFGPGTRLTVL.

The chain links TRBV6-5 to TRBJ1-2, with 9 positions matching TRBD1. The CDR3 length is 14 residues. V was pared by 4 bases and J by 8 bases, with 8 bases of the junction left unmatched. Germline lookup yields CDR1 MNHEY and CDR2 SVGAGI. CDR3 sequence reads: CASSSAGTGSGYTF. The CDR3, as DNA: TGTGCCAGCAGTTCTGCCGGGACAGGGAGCGGCTACACCTTC.

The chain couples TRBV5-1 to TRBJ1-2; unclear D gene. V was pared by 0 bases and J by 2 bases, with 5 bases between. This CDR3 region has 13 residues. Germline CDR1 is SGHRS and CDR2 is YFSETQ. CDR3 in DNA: TGCGCCAGCAGCTTGGAGGGCAACTATGGCTACACCTTC. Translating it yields CASSLEGNYGYTF.

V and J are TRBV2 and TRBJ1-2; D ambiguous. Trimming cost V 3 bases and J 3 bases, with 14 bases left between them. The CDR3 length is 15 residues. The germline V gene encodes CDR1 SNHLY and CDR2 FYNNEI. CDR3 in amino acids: CASSDRWASYYGYTF. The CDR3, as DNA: TGTGCCAGCAGTGATCGCTGGGCGTCCTACTATGGCTACACCTTC.

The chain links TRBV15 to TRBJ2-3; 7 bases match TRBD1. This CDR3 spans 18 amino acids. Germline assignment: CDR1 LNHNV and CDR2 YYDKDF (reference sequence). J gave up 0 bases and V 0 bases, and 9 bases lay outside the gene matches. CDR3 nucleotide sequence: TGTGCCACCAGCAGAGATCGCCGAGGGGGCTCAAGCACAGATACGCAGTATTTT. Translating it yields CATSRDRRGGSSTDTQYF.

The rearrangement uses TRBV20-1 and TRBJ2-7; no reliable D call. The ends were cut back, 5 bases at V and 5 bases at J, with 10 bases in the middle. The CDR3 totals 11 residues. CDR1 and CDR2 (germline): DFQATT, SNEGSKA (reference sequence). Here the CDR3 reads CSAEDGNEQYF. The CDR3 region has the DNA TGCAGTGCTGAGGACGGTAACGAGCAGTACTTC.

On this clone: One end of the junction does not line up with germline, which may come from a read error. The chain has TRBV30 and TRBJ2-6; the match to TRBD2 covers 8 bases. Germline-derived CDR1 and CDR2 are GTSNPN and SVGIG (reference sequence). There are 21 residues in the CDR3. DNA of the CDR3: TGTGCCTGGAGTCAGTCCCCCGGGGGGGCTGAATTGTACTCTCGGGCCAACGTCCTGACTTTC. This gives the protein CAWSQSPGGAELYSRANVLTF. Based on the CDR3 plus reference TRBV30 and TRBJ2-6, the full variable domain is SQTIHQWPATLVQPVGSPLSLECTVEGTSNPNLYWYRQAAGRGLQLLFYSVGIGQISSEVPQNLSASRPQDRQFILSSKKLLLSDSGFYLCAWSQSPGGAELYSRANVLTFGAGSRLTVL.

The DNA for the CDR3 is TGCGCCAGCAGCCAAGCTCCAGGGCTGGATTCACCCCTCCACTTT. It specifies CASSQAPGLDSPLHF. J is TRBJ1-6 and V is TRBV4-1; weak D call: TRBD1 (5 bases). CDR1 is MGHRA and CDR2 is YSYEKL in the germline V gene. V lost 1 base and J lost 8, with 12 bases in between. The CDR3 consists of 15 residues.

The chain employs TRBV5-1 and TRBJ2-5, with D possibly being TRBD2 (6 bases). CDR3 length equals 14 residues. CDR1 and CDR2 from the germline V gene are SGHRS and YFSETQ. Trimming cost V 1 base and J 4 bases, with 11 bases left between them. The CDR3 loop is CASSLFMGGETQYF. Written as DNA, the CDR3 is TGCGCCAGCAGCTTGTTTATGGGGGGAGAGACCCAGTACTTC.

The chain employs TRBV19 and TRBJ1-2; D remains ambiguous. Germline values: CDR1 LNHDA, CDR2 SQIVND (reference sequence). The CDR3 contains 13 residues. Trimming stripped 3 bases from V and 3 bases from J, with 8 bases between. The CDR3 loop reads CASSILRDYGYTF. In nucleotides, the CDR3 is TGTGCCAGTAGTATCCTGCGAGACTATGGCTACACCTTC. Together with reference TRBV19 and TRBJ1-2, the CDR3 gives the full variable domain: DGGITQSPKYLFRKEGQNVTLSCEQNLNHDAMYWYRQDPGQGLRLIYYSQIVNDFQKGDIAEGYSVSREKKESFPLTVTSAQKNPTAFYLCASSILRDYGYTFGSGTRLTVV.